This T cell receptor beta chain is from a study of identical twins. Study-level findings and limits: Invariant MAIT and iNKT cells could partly confound zero-insertion analyses. The conclusions drew on cross-sectional statistical analysis instead of tracking the same donors.

Note on this clonotype: Its matching antigen is unknown.

TCRdb recomputed calls from the 5' RACE reads with MiXCR, one row per CDR3 protein. The sample lists over 600,000 distinct CDR3 sequences; roughly 20% were seen once. This same sample was also taken into another study, of T cells expressing NK-cell markers. That publication notes: Underlying the TCR beta repertoires were sorted CD3+CD56+NKG2C+, CD3+CD56+NKG2C- and CD3+CD56-NKG2C+ T cells.

The clonotype was recovered from a woman between 18 and 30 years old in good health. The source material was PBMCs.

The CDR3 reads CASSYGPGSLPGTQYF. DNA of the CDR3: TGTGCCAGCAGTTACGGGCCAGGGAGCCTACCAGGGACCCAGTACTTC. The gene calls are TRBV6-2 or TRBV6-3 and TRBJ2-5; either TRBD1 or TRBD2 may fit D (5 bases each). The CDR3 spans 16 residues. CDR1 MNHEY and CDR2 SVGEGT come from the germline V gene. V was pared by 2 bases and J by 7 bases, with 20 bases between.